The 24 T cell receptor beta chains listed next were all sequenced from one sample in a study of cytomegalovirus exposure and HLA in healthy donors. Both 60 Vbeta primers and 13 Jbeta primers went into the PCR. Assay: immunoSEQ multiplex PCR; the TCRdb copy retains only in-frame clones and omits some. Of about 190,000 clones listed, roughly 83% were seen once; the top ten hold 1.5% to 2%. Sequences were obtained from PBMCs. These receptors were obtained from a woman in her fifties or sixties in good health and CMV-seronegative.

This chain connects TRBV4-2 to TRBJ2-7, with 7 bases identical to TRBD2. The CDR3 has 15 residues. V shed 2 bases, J shed 2 bases, and the junction held 6 bases outside the gene matches. Looked up from germline, CDR1 is LGHNA and CDR2 is YNFKEQ. As DNA, the CDR3 is TGTGCCAGCAGCCAACTGCGGGACTATCCCTACGAGCAGTACTTC. Protein: CASSQLRDYPYEQYF.

This clone appeared a single time. V and J are TRBV7-9 and TRBJ1-5; 10 nucleotides agree with TRBD1. This CDR3 has 15 amino acids. Germline CDR1 and CDR2: SEHNR and FQNEAQ (reference sequence). V trimming: 4 bases; J trimming: 5 bases; junction bases outside the gene matches: 5. CDR3 amino acids: CASSSAGTGDQPQHF. The CDR3 DNA is TGTGCCAGCAGCTCCGCCGGGACAGGGGATCAGCCCCAGCATTTT.

The chain couples TRBV29-1 to TRBJ2-7; the D gene is possibly TRBD2 (5 bases). Germline V lookup: CDR1 SQVTM, CDR2 ANQGSEA. CDR3 length: 14 amino acids. V was cut by 1 base and J by 2 bases, with 12 bases left in between. The CDR3: CSVEVASATYEQYF. The CDR3 nucleotides read TGCAGCGTTGAAGTAGCGTCAGCTACCTACGAGCAGTACTTC.

The rearrangement links TRBV19 to TRBJ2-7, with 10 bases identical to TRBD2. Germline V gives CDR1 LNHDA, CDR2 SQIVND (reference sequence). The CDR3 runs 13 residues. After removal of 4 bases from V and 3 bases from J, the junction contained 0 bases not matched to a gene. CDR3 coding DNA: TGTGCCAGTAGTAGGACTAGCGGCTACGAGCAGTACTTC. Translating gives CASSRTSGYEQYF.

The chain couples TRBV7-9 to TRBJ2-4, with 11 bases aligning to TRBD1. From germline, CDR1 is SEHNR and CDR2 FQNEAQ (reference sequence). The V and J ends lost 4 bases and 0 bases, in that order; junction bases with no gene match: 8. This CDR3 spans 18 amino acids. CDR3 in amino acids: CASSSRTGGSLAKNIQYF. CDR3 in DNA: TGTGCCAGCAGCTCGCGGACAGGGGGCTCTTTAGCCAAAAACATTCAGTACTTC.

The chain has TRBV4-1 and TRBJ1-1, with a possible D match to TRBD1 (6 bases). The length of the CDR3 is 15 residues. Deletions cut 1 base from V and 3 bases from J, with 12 bases between. Germline V gives CDR1 MGHRA, CDR2 YSYEKL. The CDR3 DNA sequence: TGCGCCAGCAGCCAAGGACGGTCAGGGGACACTGAAGCTTTCTTT. Its translation is CASSQGRSGDTEAFF.

This sequence joins TRBV7-9 and TRBJ2-3; 13 bases fit TRBD2. Trimming at V came to 5 bases and at J to 3 bases, leaving 2 bases not matched to a gene. The CDR3 loop spans 15 amino acids. The germline V gene encodes CDR1 SEHNR and CDR2 FQNEAQ (reference sequence). CDR3 DNA sequence: TGTGCCAGCAGCACGACTAGCGGGAGGACAGATACGCAGTATTTT. Translating it yields CASSTTSGRTDTQYF.

This clone was detected a few times. The genes are TRBV28 and TRBJ2-1; 8 bases match TRBD2. Germline V CDR1 and CDR2: MDHEN, SYDVKM. The junction had 5 bases not matched to a gene; V was cut back by 7 bases and J by 0 bases. The CDR3 covers 15 residues. The CDR3 protein is CASTDAGGSYNEQFF. The DNA for the CDR3 is TGTGCCAGCACTGATGCGGGAGGCTCCTACAATGAGCAGTTCTTC.

This clone was found once. The V call is TRBV5-6, the J call TRBJ2-5, with 7 bases aligning to TRBD1. The J call may not be correct, given that the DNA end is closer to TRBJ2-7. Germline V CDR1 and CDR2: SGHDT, YYEEEE. The CDR3 loop spans 16 amino acids. CDR3 in amino acids: CASSHRGRAFPYEQYF. Written as DNA, the CDR3 is TGTGCCAGCAGCCATAGGGGGCGCGCATTTCCCTACGAGCAGTACTTC.

The chain carries TRBV2 and TRBJ2-6, with D possibly matching TRBD2 (5 bases). Per germline, CDR1 SNHLY and CDR2 FYNNEI. This CDR3 region has 15 residues. The V and J ends lost 1 base and 2 bases respectively, with 6 bases between them. CDR3 coding DNA: TGTGCCAGCAGTGAAGAGGGAGCTGGGGCCAACGTCCTGACTTTC. Encoded protein: CASSEEGAGANVLTF.

This chain uses TRBV19 with TRBJ1-2; 7 nucleotides agree with TRBD1. The V gene's germline CDR1 is LNHDA and CDR2 SQIVND (reference sequence). There are 15 residues in the CDR3. The ends lost 2 bases at V and 3 bases at J; junction bases unmatched: 6. The CDR3 sequence is CASSITRDRHYGYTF. The CDR3 DNA reads TGTGCCAGTAGTATAACCCGGGACAGACACTATGGCTACACCTTC.

The chain uses TRBV6-5 and TRBJ2-2; 7 bases line up with TRBD2. The CDR3 runs 14 residues. After removal of 5 bases from V and 5 bases from J, the junction contained 5 bases not matched to a gene. Germline V gives CDR1 MNHEY, CDR2 SVGAGI. CDR3 region: CASSRASGTGELFF. The CDR3 nucleotides read TGTGCCAGCAGTAGGGCTAGCGGTACCGGGGAGCTGTTTTTT.

The table lists this clone with a few counts. The chain carries TRBV2 and TRBJ1-5; TRBD1 matches 8 bases. The V segment lost 5 bases and the J segment 8 bases; nucleotides outside the gene matches: 5. The germline V gene encodes CDR1 SNHLY and CDR2 FYNNEI. CDR3 length equals 13 residues. The chain's CDR3 is CASSPGQGEPQHF. The DNA of the CDR3 is TGTGCCAGCAGTCCTGGACAGGGTGAGCCCCAGCATTTT.

The rearrangement joins TRBV2 to TRBJ1-3; 9 positions agree with TRBD1. The CDR3 extends over 16 amino acids. Trimming at V came to 3 bases and at J to 4 bases, leaving 7 bases not matched to a gene. Germline V CDR1 and CDR2: SNHLY, FYNNEI. The CDR3 DNA reads TGTGCCAGCAGTGATATTCCCGGGACAGGGGGAAACACCATATATTTT. Protein product: CASSDIPGTGGNTIYF. Full variable domain (remainder filled in from reference TRBV2 and TRBJ1-3): EPEVTQTPSHQVTQMGQEVILRCVPISNHLYFYWYRQILGQKVEFLVSFYNNEISEKSEIFDDQFSVERPDGSNFTLKIRSTKLEDSAMYFCASSDIPGTGGNTIYFGEGSWLTVV.

Remarks on this clone: A junction boundary mismatches the germline segment, possibly from a read error. The chain uses TRBV27 and TRBJ2-7, with TRBD1 matching 9 bases. CDR1 is MNHEY and CDR2 is SMNVEV in the germline V gene (reference sequence). This CDR3 has 15 residues. CDR3 in DNA: TGTGCCAGCAGTTTATCGGGACAGGGTTTATACGCGCAGTACTTC. Translated, it gives CASSLSGQGLYAQYF.

The chain joins TRBV7-2 to TRBJ2-3, with TRBD2 matching 9 bases. The CDR3 length is 15 residues. Germline V CDR1 and CDR2: SGHTA, FQGNSA. Trimming at V came to 5 bases and at J to 5 bases, leaving 8 bases not matched to a gene. CDR3 sequence: CASSPVAGVGDTQYF. In nucleotides, the CDR3 is TGTGCCAGCAGCCCTGTAGCGGGAGTTGGAGATACGCAGTATTTT.

V usage is TRBV27 and J usage is TRBJ2-7, with a tentative D call TRBD2 (5 bases). CDR3 length: 16 residues. V lost 6 bases, J lost 0 bases, and 18 bases lay in between. Germline V gives CDR1 MNHEY, CDR2 SMNVEV (reference sequence). CDR3 sequence (DNA): TGTGCCAGCAGCGATAATTCCGGGATCACCTCCTACGAGCAGTACTTC. Protein: CASSDNSGITSYEQYF.

The gene calls are TRBV9 and TRBJ2-2, with 7 positions matching TRBD1. The CDR3 has 16 residues. In germline, CDR1 is SGDLS, CDR2 YYNGEE. With 4 bases clipped from V and 2 bases from J, the junction kept 8 bases outside the gene matches. Here the CDR3 reads CASSYPGTVNTGELFF. The CDR3 DNA is TGTGCCAGCAGCTATCCCGGGACAGTAAACACCGGGGAGCTGTTTTTT.

In nucleotides, the CDR3 is TGTGCCAGCAGCCCCCTCAGAGGGAACGAGCAGTACTTC. It yields the protein CASSPLRGNEQYF. The chain joins TRBV4-2 to TRBJ2-7, with D possibly matching TRBD2 (5 bases). The CDR3 is made up of 13 amino acids. Germline V lookup: CDR1 LGHNA, CDR2 YNFKEQ. The V and J ends lost 4 bases and 5 bases respectively, with 12 bases between them.

The V gene is TRBV18, the J gene TRBJ1-1, with D uncertain. Per the germline V gene, CDR1 is KGHSH and CDR2 is LQKENI. Trimming removed 2 bases at V and 8 bases at J, with 12 bases between. CDR3 length equals 13 residues. The CDR3 here is CASSPDAALEAFF. The DNA of the CDR3 is TGTGCCAGCTCACCAGACGCAGCGCTCGAAGCTTTCTTT.

The chain has TRBV7-2 and TRBJ1-1; D remains unclear. In germline, CDR1 is SGHTA, CDR2 FQGNSA. This CDR3 region has 14 residues. V lost 6 bases to trimming and J lost 0 bases, with 11 bases between them. The CDR3 loop is CASRSGNMNTEAFF. In DNA, the CDR3 is TGTGCCAGCAGGTCAGGCAACATGAACACTGAAGCTTTCTTT.

This clone showed up just once. The chain links TRBV28 to TRBJ2-5, with 14 bases matching TRBD2. The CDR3 has 15 amino acids. The V segment lost 5 bases and the J segment 10 bases; nucleotides outside the gene matches: 9. CDR1 is MDHEN and CDR2 is SYDVKM in the germline V gene. CDR3 loop: CASSHPGLAGVVQYF. Written as DNA, the CDR3 is TGTGCCAGCAGTCACCCGGGACTAGCGGGAGTAGTCCAGTACTTC.

In this sample, this clone turned up a few times. This rearrangement joins TRBV9 to TRBJ1-1; D might be TRBD1 (5 bases). The ends were cut back, 3 bases at V and 1 base at J, with 10 bases in the middle. Germline CDR1 SGDLS, CDR2 YYNGEE. There are 14 residues in the CDR3. CDR3 protein: CASSGDYSNTEAFF. In DNA, the CDR3 is TGTGCCAGCAGCGGGGACTATTCGAACACTGAAGCTTTCTTT.

The chain carries TRBV4-2 and TRBJ2-3; possible D gene TRBD2, 6 bases. V lost 0 bases, J lost 6 bases, and 19 bases lay in between. Germline CDR1 is LGHNA and CDR2 is YNFKEQ. The CDR3 contains 17 residues. The CDR3 loop is CASSQDGGTAVGDTQYF. In nucleotides, the CDR3 is TGTGCCAGCAGCCAAGATGGAGGGACCGCGGTTGGGGATACGCAGTATTTT.